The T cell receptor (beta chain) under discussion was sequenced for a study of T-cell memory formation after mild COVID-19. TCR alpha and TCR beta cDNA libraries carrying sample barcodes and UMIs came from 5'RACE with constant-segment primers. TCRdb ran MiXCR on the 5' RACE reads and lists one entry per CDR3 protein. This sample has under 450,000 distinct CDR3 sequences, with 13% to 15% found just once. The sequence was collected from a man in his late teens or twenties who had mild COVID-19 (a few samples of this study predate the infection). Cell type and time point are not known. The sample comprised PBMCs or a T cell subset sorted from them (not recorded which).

CDR3 amino acids: CASSRGAAGNTIYF. The CDR3 bases are TGTGCCAGCAGCCGAGGGGCGGCTGGAAACACCATATATTTT. The chain carries TRBV27 and TRBJ1-3; tentatively, D is TRBD1 (5 bases). The V gene lost 6 bases and the J gene lost 2 bases, with 11 bases spanning the gap. Germline loops: CDR1 MNHEY, CDR2 SMNVEV (reference sequence). The CDR3 length is 14 residues.